The entry below gives a single TCR beta chain sequence along with its context. The sample is drawn from a study of cytomegalovirus exposure and HLA in healthy donors. The data were produced by immunoSEQ multiplex PCR, yet TCRdb's version contains in-frame clones alone and is incomplete. This table has about 250,000 clones, about 90% appearing once. The CDR3 is made up of 15 amino acids. The V and J ends lost 0 bases and 5 bases respectively, with 13 bases between them. Germline lookup yields CDR1 LNHNV and CDR2 YYDKDF (reference sequence). The sample comprised PBMCs. This receptor was taken from a man aged 18-30 years in good health and CMV-seropositive. The rearrangement links TRBV15 to TRBJ1-2; perhaps TRBD1 as D (6 bases). This chain's CDR3 is CATSRDPGAKYGYTF. The CDR3 DNA follows: TGTGCCACCAGCAGAGATCCAGGGGCGAAGTATGGCTACACCTTC. The full variable domain, in which reference TRBV15 and TRBJ1-2 provide the parts outside the CDR3, is DAMVIQNPRYQVTQFGKPVTLSCSQTLNHNVMYWYQQKSSQAPKLLFHYYDKDFNNEADTPDNFQSRRPNTSFCFLDIRSPGLGDTAMYLCATSRDPGAKYGYTFGSGTRLTVV.